This T cell receptor beta chain was obtained from a study of CD8 T cells in Susac syndrome. Random hexamers served to reverse transcribe roughly 0.5 to 1 ug RNA. TCRdb called the immunoSEQ multiplex PCR reads again in MiXCR, with one record for every CDR3 protein. This table has 90,000 to 110,000 distinct CDR3 sequences, about 96% appearing once. The V gene end was trimmed by 4 bases and the J gene end by 3 bases; junction bases not matched to a gene: 11. There are 17 residues in the CDR3. Controls were healthy donors chosen to match patients in age and sex. The clonotype originates from a human donor in good health. Sequences were obtained from CD4+ T cells from PBMCs. This sequence joins TRBV12-3 or TRBV12-4 and TRBJ2-4; TRBD1 aligns across 8 bases. The chain's CDR3 is CASSSDRVRSGKNIQYF. The CDR3, as DNA: TGTGCCAGCAGTTCGGACAGGGTCCGTTCCGGCAAAAACATTCAGTACTTC.